One sample yielded the 18 T cell receptor beta chains listed below, sequenced in a study of cytomegalovirus exposure and HLA in healthy donors. PCR involved 60 Vbeta and 13 Jbeta primers. The assay was immunoSEQ multiplex PCR, and TCRdb's table has in-frame clones only and misses some. This sample carries 150,000 to 200,000 clones, about three quarters of them seen once, and the ten largest clones take approximately 2.9%. Source material: PBMCs. These receptors came from a middle-aged woman in good health and CMV-seropositive.

The chain employs TRBV19 and TRBJ1-4; TRBD1 matches at 9 bases. The CDR3 runs 16 residues. J lost 7 bases, V lost 6 bases, and 12 bases had no gene match. Germline lookup yields CDR1 LNHDA and CDR2 SQIVND (reference sequence). The CDR3 spells CASSRDREDGVEKLFF. The CDR3 DNA follows: TGTGCCAGTAGCCGGGACAGGGAGGACGGTGTTGAAAAACTGTTTTTT.

The chain has TRBV7-2 and TRBJ2-5; a weak D match, TRBD2 (6 bases). CDR1 and CDR2 (germline): SGHTA, FQGNSA. CDR3 length: 15 residues. V was shortened by 1 base and J by 9 bases, with 18 bases between the two germline ends. The CDR3 region is CASSLDRDVWEAQYF. The CDR3 region has the DNA TGTGCCAGCAGCTTAGATCGGGACGTCTGGGAGGCCCAGTACTTC.

Only one count was recorded for this clone. This chain links TRBV11-2 with TRBJ2-5, with D hard to call. CDR3 size: 13 residues. Trimming stripped 5 bases from V and 2 bases from J, with 9 bases between. Germline V gives CDR1 SGHAT, CDR2 FQNNGV. CDR3 sequence (DNA): TGTGCCAGCAGCCGCAGCGAGCAAGAGACCCAGTACTTC. It is translated as CASSRSEQETQYF.

The chain couples TRBV9 to TRBJ1-2, with TRBD1 matching 7 bases. The V gene's germline CDR1 is SGDLS and CDR2 YYNGEE. This CDR3 comprises 14 residues. V was pared by 0 bases and J by 7 bases, with 6 bases of the junction left unmatched. Here the CDR3 DNA reads TGTGCCAGCAGCGTAGTCGAGGGGGCTGGTGGCTACACCTTC. This gives the protein CASSVVEGAGGYTF.

The chain uses TRBV4-3 and TRBJ1-2, with D tentatively TRBD1 (6 bases). The length of the CDR3 is 17 residues. V lost 1 base and J lost 4, with 19 bases in between. Germline values: CDR1 LGHNA, CDR2 YSLEER. The CDR3 nucleotides read TGCGCCAGCAGCCAAGTAGGGGGGGAGGAGCCGGGCTATGGCTACACCTTC. Translated, it gives CASSQVGGEEPGYGYTF.

V is TRBV6-5 and J is TRBJ1-6; 7 bases are shared with TRBD1. Germline CDR1 and CDR2: MNHEY and SVGAGI. V lost 0 bases, J lost 9 bases, and 8 bases stayed unmatched. The CDR3 covers 16 residues. The CDR3 nucleotides read TGTGCCAGCAGTTACTCGCGACAGGGTTTAGGTTCACCCCTCCACTTT. Translation gives CASSYSRQGLGSPLHF.

V gene TRBV10-3 combines with J gene TRBJ2-3; TRBD1 matches at 9 bases. The length of the CDR3 is 15 residues. V lost 6 bases, J lost 1 base, and 5 bases stayed unmatched. Germline CDR1 reads ENHRY; CDR2 reads SYGVKD. CDR3 amino acids: CAIRATGGGTDTQYF. The CDR3 DNA sequence: TGTGCCATCAGGGCAACAGGGGGCGGCACAGATACGCAGTATTTT.

The J gene is TRBJ1-4, the V gene TRBV4-3, with D unresolved. Germline loops: CDR1 LGHNA, CDR2 YSLEER. There are 15 residues in the CDR3. The V and J ends lost 0 bases and 3 bases respectively, with 8 bases between them. The CDR3 loop is CASSQEIGANEKLFF. The CDR3 region has the DNA TGCGCCAGCAGCCAAGAGATCGGGGCTAATGAAAAACTGTTTTTT.

The chain combines TRBV11-2 with TRBJ2-5, with 8 bases lining up with TRBD2. Trimming at V came to 0 bases and at J to 2 bases, leaving 5 bases not matched to a gene. The CDR3 has 16 amino acids. Germline V gene data show CDR1 as SGHAT and CDR2 as FQNNGV. CDR3 sequence reads: CASSLDMGLGQETQYF. CDR3 DNA sequence: TGTGCCAGCAGCTTAGATATGGGACTAGGGCAAGAGACCCAGTACTTC.

The V and J genes are TRBV25-1 and TRBJ2-7; 8 bases agree with TRBD1. CDR3 length equals 14 residues. From germline, CDR1 is MGHDK and CDR2 SYGVNS. V dropped 5 bases and J dropped 2; count of bases not matched to a gene: 5. The CDR3 here is CASSRGQGTYEQYF. CDR3 coding DNA: TGTGCCAGCAGTCGAGGACAGGGCACCTACGAGCAGTACTTC.

V is TRBV7-2 and J is TRBJ2-7; 9 bases align to TRBD2. The CDR3 has 14 amino acids. Germline V gene sequence: CDR1 SGHTA, CDR2 FQGNSA. Trimming took 5 bases from V and 7 from J; bases not matched to a gene: 9. Here the CDR3 reads CASSLIAGAREQYF. The CDR3 coding sequence is TGTGCCAGCAGCCTCATAGCGGGAGCAAGGGAGCAGTACTTC.

The chain is built from TRBV6-5 and TRBJ1-4; D is undetermined. Trimming left V 2 bases short and J 6 bases short, with 13 bases between. From germline, CDR1 is MNHEY and CDR2 SVGAGI. The CDR3 runs to 15 residues. As DNA, the CDR3 is TGTGCCAGCAGTTACGACCCGGGAACCGATGAAAAACTGTTTTTT. Amino acid sequence: CASSYDPGTDEKLFF.

This clone was picked up a small number of times. V and J are TRBV6-5 and TRBJ1-2, with D tentatively TRBD1 (6 bases). The germline V and J ends were trimmed by 6 bases and 8 bases, with 16 bases remaining between them. The CDR3 runs to 13 residues. In germline, CDR1 is MNHEY, CDR2 SVGAGI. This CDR3 is CASRTPGDRGYTF. The DNA of the CDR3 is TGTGCCAGCAGAACCCCAGGGGACCGGGGCTACACCTTC.

This chain uses TRBV5-1 with TRBJ2-3; tentatively, D is TRBD2 (6 bases). V gave up 0 bases and J gave up 2 bases, with 10 bases separating them. The germline V gene encodes CDR1 SGHRS and CDR2 YFSETQ. The CDR3 sequence is 15 residues long. As DNA, the CDR3 is TGCGCCAGCAGCTTGGGGCTAGCGTTCACAGATACGCAGTATTTT. Protein product: CASSLGLAFTDTQYF.

This clone has just a few counts. The chain is built from TRBV18 and TRBJ2-1; TRBD2 matches at 11 bases. This CDR3 comprises 17 residues. The junction had 10 bases not matched to a gene; V was cut back by 3 bases and J by 6 bases. CDR1 and CDR2 (germline): KGHSH, LQKENI. The CDR3: CASSPSTTSGIPNEQFF. In DNA, the CDR3 is TGTGCCAGCTCACCCTCAACGACTAGCGGGATTCCCAATGAGCAGTTCTTC.

In the case of this clone: At one boundary the junction diverges from the germline segment, which might be a read error. The chain is built from TRBV7-9 and TRBJ2-7, with D perhaps TRBD1 (6 bases). The germline V gene encodes CDR1 SEHNR and CDR2 FQNEAQ (reference sequence). CDR3 length: 12 residues. For the CDR3, the DNA is TGTTCCAGCAGCCCACAGGGAGCCGAGCAGTACTTC. It codes for CSSSPQGAEQYF.

The chain carries TRBV29-1 and TRBJ2-7, with TRBD1 matching 8 bases. V shed 4 bases and J 6 bases; nucleotides not matched to a gene: 5. CDR3 length: 12 amino acids. The germline V gene encodes CDR1 SQVTM and CDR2 ANQGSEA. This CDR3 reads CSVGTGMSEQYF. CDR3 sequence (DNA): TGCAGCGTTGGGACAGGGATGAGCGAGCAGTACTTC.

This clone was detected only once. The gene calls are TRBV30 and TRBJ2-5, with 9 bases aligning to TRBD2. Germline CDR1 and CDR2: GTSNPN and SVGIG (reference sequence). V shed 3 bases and J 7 bases; nucleotides not matched to a gene: 6. There are 13 residues in the CDR3. The CDR3 nucleotides read TGTGCCTGGAGGGTAAAAGCGGGGGGGACCCAGTACTTC. Amino acid sequence: CAWRVKAGGTQYF.